Included here is one T cell receptor beta chain sequence, with context. The antigen is undetermined. This sample is part of a study of T cell responses to AZD1222 COVID-19 vaccine. Study results and limitations: Repertoire sampling happened only post peak T cell response. Two AZD1222 administrations were followed by greater Spike-specific TCR breadth and depth. Among the donors, most were white British and more were female, and clonal diversity was possibly underestimated. Among AZD1222 vaccinees, only 5 to 7 were seropositive at baseline.

This CDR3 spans 15 amino acids. Trimming shortened V by 5 bases and J by 9 bases, and 18 bases separated the two germline ends. CDR1 is SGHRS, CDR2 YFSETQ, per germline. Here immunoSEQ multiplex PCR was the method, and the copy in TCRdb shows in-frame clones only, minus some. The sample yields under 200,000 clones, just over 90% seen once. The chain joins TRBV5-1 to TRBJ1-6; tentative D call: TRBD1 (5 bases). The specimen comprised peripheral blood, sampled on day 0 of MenACWY control vaccination. This clonotype was sampled from an adult in good health. The CDR3 nucleotides read TGCGCCAGCAGTTCCGGGGCGAGGAGTGGTTCACCCCTCCACTTT. This codes for CASSSGARSGSPLHF.